The 22 T cell receptor beta chains in this list originate from one sample, sequenced in a study of blood T cell repertoires in COVID-19. TCRdb keeps only in-frame clones here, not all; method: immunoSEQ multiplex PCR. The table has some 100,000 clones, roughly 80% seen once. Sequenced input: peripheral blood. These receptors all come from a human donor in a cohort sampled during active COVID-19.

This clone was seen a few times. The chain joins TRBV6-6 to TRBJ1-5, with unresolved D. The germline CDR1 and CDR2 sequences are MNHNY and SVGAGI (reference sequence). The CDR3 runs 14 residues. Trimming removed 2 bases from V and 5 bases from J, with 10 bases in between. The CDR3 here is CASSYVAEDQPQHF. The CDR3 nucleotides are TGTGCCAGCAGTTACGTGGCGGAGGATCAGCCCCAGCATTTT.

J is TRBJ2-1 and V is TRBV28; 9 bases are shared with TRBD1. This CDR3 is built from 14 residues. Losses at the gene ends were 8 bases for V and 6 bases for J; bases not matched to a gene: 8. Germline V gene lookup returns CDR1 MDHEN and CDR2 SYDVKM. CDR3 bases: TGTGCCAGCGAAACCGGGACAGGGCGCAATGAGCAGTTCTTC. This gives the protein CASETGTGRNEQFF.

The chain uses TRBV2 and TRBJ1-3; TRBD1 might be the D (6 bases). Germline-derived CDR1 and CDR2 are SNHLY and FYNNEI. This CDR3 has 16 residues. The ends were cut back, 7 bases at V and 0 bases at J, with 16 bases in the middle. CDR3 sequence (DNA): TGTGCCAGCATCTGGGACATCCTTACCTCTGGAAACACCATATATTTT. Protein product: CASIWDILTSGNTIYF.

This clone has just a few counts. V usage is TRBV25-1 and J usage is TRBJ1-2, with a tentative D call TRBD1 (6 bases). This CDR3 is built from 13 residues. The germline CDR1 and CDR2 sequences are MGHDK and SYGVNS. V gave up 10 bases and J gave up 5 bases, with 17 bases separating them. As DNA, the CDR3 is TGTGCCACCTATGGGGACATCGGTTATGGCTACACCTTC. Protein product: CATYGDIGYGYTF.

The rearrangement links TRBV4-1 to TRBJ2-1; 10 bases line up with TRBD2. Germline CDR1 and CDR2: MGHRA and YSYEKL. The CDR3 has 15 residues. J was trimmed by 4 bases and V by 4 bases; bases with no gene match: 4. CDR3 sequence (DNA): TGCGCCAGCAGCCCAGCGGGGGGGCGATACAATGAGCAGTTCTTC. It translates to CASSPAGGRYNEQFF.

The chain couples TRBV6-2 or TRBV6-3 to TRBJ1-2; D remains ambiguous. CDR3 length: 13 amino acids. The V end lost 0 bases, the J end lost 7 bases, and 9 bases lay between the germline ends. From germline, CDR1 is MNHEY and CDR2 SVGEGT. The CDR3 reads CASSYSSRGGYTF. The CDR3 DNA reads TGTGCCAGCAGTTACTCGAGCCGGGGTGGCTACACCTTC.

The V and J genes are TRBV10-3 and TRBJ1-1; possible D gene TRBD1, 6 bases. The CDR3 contains 14 residues. The germline CDR1 and CDR2 sequences are ENHRY and SYGVKD. V lost 10 bases and J 1 base, leaving 16 bases between the germline ends. CDR3 sequence: CATKAGATNTEAFF. DNA for the CDR3: TGTGCCACCAAGGCGGGGGCGACGAACACTGAAGCTTTCTTT.

This chain joins TRBV7-9 and TRBJ2-7, with TRBD1 as a possible D gene (5 bases). Germline lookup yields CDR1 SEHNR and CDR2 FQNEAQ (reference sequence). Trimming took 5 bases from V and 5 from J, leaving 16 bases between them. This CDR3 region has 14 residues. Here the CDR3 DNA reads TGTGCCAGCAGCCCCACGGGCAGGGCGGACGAGCAGTACTTC. It encodes CASSPTGRADEQYF.

The chain links TRBV7-2 to TRBJ2-3; TRBD2 matches at 7 bases. With 4 bases clipped from V and 3 bases from J, the junction kept 10 bases outside the gene matches. CDR1 and CDR2 from the germline V gene are SGHTA and FQGNSA. The CDR3 is 16 residues long. The CDR3 nucleotides read TGTGCCAGCAGCTCCGGTCTGGGGGGGATAACAGATACGCAGTATTTT. Residues: CASSSGLGGITDTQYF.

The gene calls are TRBV7-3 and TRBJ2-1; TRBD1 might be the D (5 bases). Trimming cost V 5 bases and J 6 bases, with 8 bases left between them. The CDR3 covers 12 residues. Germline loops: CDR1 SGHTA, CDR2 FQGTGA. CDR3 DNA sequence: TGTGCCAGCAGCCCGCAGGGCAATGAGCAGTTCTTC. Residues: CASSPQGNEQFF.

The chain has TRBV5-1 and TRBJ2-2; D might be TRBD2 (5 bases). Trimming took 6 bases from V and 1 from J, leaving 22 bases between them. Germline V gives CDR1 SGHRS, CDR2 YFSETQ. The CDR3 has 18 residues. The DNA of the CDR3 is TGCGCCAGCACCCTCCCGGCCGGGCAGACTAAGAACACCGGGGAGCTGTTTTTT. This translates into CASTLPAGQTKNTGELFF.

This clone was seen a few times. This chain links TRBV7-2 with TRBJ2-2; D uncertain. The germline V gene encodes CDR1 SGHTA and CDR2 FQGNSA. V shed 5 bases and J shed 3 bases, with 13 bases lying between them. The CDR3 length is 15 residues. The CDR3 DNA follows: TGTGCCAGCAGCGCCACGGTTTCCGACACCGGGGAGCTGTTTTTT. It translates to CASSATVSDTGELFF.

The chain links TRBV5-1 to TRBJ2-7; 7 bases agree with TRBD1. CDR1 and CDR2 (germline): SGHRS, YFSETQ. The V and J ends lost 0 bases and 7 bases, in that order; junction bases with no gene match: 7. This CDR3 has 14 amino acids. CDR3 in amino acids: CASSLGDRVGEQYF. The CDR3 DNA reads as TGCGCCAGCAGCTTGGGAGACAGGGTAGGAGAGCAGTACTTC.

The rearrangement joins TRBV7-2 to TRBJ1-6, with D uncertain. Germline values: CDR1 SGHTA, CDR2 FQGNSA. CDR3 length: 14 amino acids. CDR3 sequence: CATPGESYNSPLHF. The CDR3 DNA is TGTGCGACTCCCGGGGAGTCTTATAATTCACCCCTCCACTTT. The whole variable domain, remainder taken from reference TRBV7-2 and TRBJ1-6, is GAGVSQSPSNKVTEKGKDVELRCDPISGHTALYWYRQSLGQGLEFLIYFQGNSAPDKSGLPSDRFSAERTGGSVSTLTIQRTQQEDSAVYLCATPGESYNSPLHFGNGTRLTVT.

V usage is TRBV6-5 and J usage is TRBJ2-5, with D maybe TRBD1 (6 bases). Trimming shortened V by 2 bases and J by 5 bases, and 9 bases separated the two germline ends. The germline V gene encodes CDR1 MNHEY and CDR2 SVGAGI. The CDR3 length is 13 residues. This CDR3 reads CASSYHDRETQYF. CDR3 DNA: TGTGCCAGCAGTTACCATGACAGGGAGACCCAGTACTTC.

This chain joins TRBV4-1 and TRBJ1-2, with 10 bases aligning to TRBD1. This CDR3 contains 16 residues. Trimming removed 0 bases from V and 2 bases from J; junction bases left unmatched: 3. Germline V gives CDR1 MGHRA, CDR2 YSYEKL. The CDR3 loop reads CASSQDDRGRNYGYTF. The CDR3 nucleotides read TGCGCCAGCAGCCAAGATGACAGGGGGCGCAACTATGGCTACACCTTC.

This chain connects TRBV5-4 to TRBJ2-3; 8 nucleotides match TRBD2. V gave up 2 bases and J gave up 2 bases; unmatched junction bases: 7. Looked up from germline, CDR1 is SGHNT and CDR2 is YYREEE (reference sequence). CDR3 length equals 16 residues. CDR3 nucleotides: TGTGCCAGCAGCTTAAATAGCGGGGCGCCCACAGATACGCAGTATTTT. Translation gives CASSLNSGAPTDTQYF.

V usage is TRBV13 and J usage is TRBJ2-3, with 9 nucleotides matching TRBD1. J lost 3 bases, V lost 4 bases, and 5 bases had no gene match. Germline CDR1 and CDR2: PRHDT and FYEKMQ (reference sequence). The CDR3 totals 15 residues. The DNA of the CDR3 is TGTGCCAGCAGCTACCGGGGACAGGGAACAGATACGCAGTATTTT. It encodes CASSYRGQGTDTQYF.

The chain joins TRBV27 to TRBJ1-2; 7 bases align to TRBD1. Germline-derived CDR1 and CDR2 are MNHEY and SMNVEV (reference sequence). CDR3 size: 13 residues. With V trimmed by 0 bases and J by 5 bases, 0 bases remained unmatched. The CDR3 here is CASSLSGQYGYTF. CDR3 sequence (DNA): TGTGCCAGCAGTTTATCGGGACAGTATGGCTACACCTTC.

This chain links TRBV5-1 with TRBJ1-2; D unclear. The CDR3 runs 13 residues. Germline lookup yields CDR1 SGHRS and CDR2 YFSETQ. V was pared by 6 bases and J by 4 bases, with 13 bases between. CDR3 protein: CASNPTLGYGYTF. CDR3 DNA: TGCGCCAGCAATCCGACTTTGGGCTATGGCTACACCTTC. Looking up the rest from reference TRBV5-1 and TRBJ1-2 gives the full variable domain: KAGVTQTPRYLIKTRGQQVTLSCSPISGHRSVSWYQQTPGQGLQFLFEYFSETQRNKGNFPGRFSGRQFSNSRSEMNVSTLELGDSALYLCASNPTLGYGYTFGSGTRLTVV.

This clone was picked up one time. The V and J genes are TRBV5-6 and TRBJ1-2; no reliable D call. CDR1 is SGHDT and CDR2 is YYEEEE in the germline V gene. V shed 2 bases and J shed 1 base, with 6 bases lying between them. This CDR3 region has 13 residues. In nucleotides, the CDR3 is TGTGCCAGCAGCTTACAAGATAACTATGGCTACACCTTC. It is translated as CASSLQDNYGYTF. Combining the CDR3 with reference TRBV5-6 and TRBJ1-2 gives the whole variable domain DAGVTQSPTHLIKTRGQQVTLRCSPKSGHDTVSWYQQALGQGPQFIFQYYEEEERQRGNFPDRFSGHQFPNYSSELNVNALLLGDSALYLCASSLQDNYGYTFGSGTRLTVV.

CDR3 residues: CAISDTSGRKDEQYF. CDR3 sequence (DNA): TGTGCCATCAGTGATACTAGCGGGAGAAAGGACGAGCAGTACTTC. The chain links TRBV10-3 to TRBJ2-7; 11 nucleotides line up with TRBD2. The CDR3 contains 15 residues. Germline trimming cut 3 bases from V and 5 bases from J; bases unmatched to any gene: 6. Germline-derived CDR1 and CDR2 are ENHRY and SYGVKD.